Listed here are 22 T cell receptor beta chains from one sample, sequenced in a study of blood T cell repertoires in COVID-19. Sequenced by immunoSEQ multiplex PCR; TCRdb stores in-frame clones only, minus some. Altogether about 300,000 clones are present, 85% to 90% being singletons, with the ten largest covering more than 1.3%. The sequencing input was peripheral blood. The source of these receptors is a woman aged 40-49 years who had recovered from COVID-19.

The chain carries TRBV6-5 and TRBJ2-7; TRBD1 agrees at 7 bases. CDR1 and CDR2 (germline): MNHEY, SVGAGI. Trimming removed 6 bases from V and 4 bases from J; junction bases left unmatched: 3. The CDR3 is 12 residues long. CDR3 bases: TGTGCCAGCAGGGACAGGTTTTACGAGCAGTACTTC. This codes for CASRDRFYEQYF.

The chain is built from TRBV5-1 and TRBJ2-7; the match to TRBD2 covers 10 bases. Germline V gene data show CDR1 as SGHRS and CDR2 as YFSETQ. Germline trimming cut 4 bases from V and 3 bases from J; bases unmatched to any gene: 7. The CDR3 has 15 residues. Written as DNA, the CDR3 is TGCGCCAGCAGCATTCTAGCGGGGGTGATCTACGAGCAGTACTTC. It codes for CASSILAGVIYEQYF.

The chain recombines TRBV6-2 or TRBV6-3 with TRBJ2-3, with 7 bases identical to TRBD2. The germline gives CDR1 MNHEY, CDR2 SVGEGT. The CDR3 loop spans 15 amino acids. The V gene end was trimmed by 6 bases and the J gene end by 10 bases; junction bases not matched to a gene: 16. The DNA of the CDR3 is TGTGCCAGCAGCCCTCGGGGGGAGGCCGGTTCTTCGCAGTATTTT. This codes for CASSPRGEAGSSQYF.

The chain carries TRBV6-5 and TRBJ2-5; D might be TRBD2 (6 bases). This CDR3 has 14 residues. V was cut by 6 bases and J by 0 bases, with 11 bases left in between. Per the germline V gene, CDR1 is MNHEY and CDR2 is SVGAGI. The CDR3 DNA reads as TGTGCCAGCAGGGTCGCGGGGTACCAAGAGACCCAGTACTTC. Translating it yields CASRVAGYQETQYF.

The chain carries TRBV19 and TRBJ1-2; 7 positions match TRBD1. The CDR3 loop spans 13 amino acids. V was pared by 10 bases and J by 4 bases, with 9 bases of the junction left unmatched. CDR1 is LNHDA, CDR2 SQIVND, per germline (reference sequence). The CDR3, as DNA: TGTGCCACCGAAAAGGGGACAGCCTATGGCTACACCTTC. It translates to CATEKGTAYGYTF. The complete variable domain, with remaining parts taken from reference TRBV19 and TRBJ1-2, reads DGGITQSPKYLFRKEGQNVTLSCEQNLNHDAMYWYRQDPGQGLRLIYYSQIVNDFQKGDIAEGYSVSREKKESFPLTVTSAQKNPTAFYLCATEKGTAYGYTFGSGTRLTVV.

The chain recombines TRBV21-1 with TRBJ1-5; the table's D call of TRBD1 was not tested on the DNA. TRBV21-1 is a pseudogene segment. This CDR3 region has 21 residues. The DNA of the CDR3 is TGTGCCAGCAGCAAAGCCCCAACCCGAACAGGGTTGAGAAGGAGCAATCAGCCCCAGCATTTT. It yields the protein CASSKAPTRTGLRRSNQPQHF.

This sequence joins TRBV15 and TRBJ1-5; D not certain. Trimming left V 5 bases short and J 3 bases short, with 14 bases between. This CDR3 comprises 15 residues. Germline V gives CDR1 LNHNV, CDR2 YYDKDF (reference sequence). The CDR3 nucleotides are TGTGCCACCAGCGATACCTACGGGGTCAATCAGCCCCAGCATTTT. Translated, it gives CATSDTYGVNQPQHF. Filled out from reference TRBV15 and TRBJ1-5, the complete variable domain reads DAMVIQNPRYQVTQFGKPVTLSCSQTLNHNVMYWYQQKSSQAPKLLFHYYDKDFNNEADTPDNFQSRRPNTSFCFLDIRSPGLGDTAMYLCATSDTYGVNQPQHFGDGTRLSIL.

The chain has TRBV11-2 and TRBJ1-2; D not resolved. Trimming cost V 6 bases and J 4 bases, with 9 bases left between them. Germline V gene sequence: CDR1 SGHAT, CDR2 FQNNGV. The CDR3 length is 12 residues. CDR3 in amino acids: CASSRSLYGYTF. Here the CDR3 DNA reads TGTGCCAGCAGTCGGAGTCTCTATGGCTACACCTTC.

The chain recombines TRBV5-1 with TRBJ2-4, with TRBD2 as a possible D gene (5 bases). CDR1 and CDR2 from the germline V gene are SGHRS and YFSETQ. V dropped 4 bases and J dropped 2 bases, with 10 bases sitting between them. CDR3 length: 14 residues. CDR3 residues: CASSPGVPKNIQYF. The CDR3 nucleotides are TGCGCCAGCAGCCCCGGGGTTCCCAAAAACATTCAGTACTTC.

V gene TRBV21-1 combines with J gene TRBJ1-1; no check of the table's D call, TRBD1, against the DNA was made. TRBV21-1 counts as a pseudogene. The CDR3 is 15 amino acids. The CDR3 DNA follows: TGTGCCAGCCCTCAACCGGACAGAATGAACACTGAAGCTTTCTTT. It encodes CASPQPDRMNTEAFF.

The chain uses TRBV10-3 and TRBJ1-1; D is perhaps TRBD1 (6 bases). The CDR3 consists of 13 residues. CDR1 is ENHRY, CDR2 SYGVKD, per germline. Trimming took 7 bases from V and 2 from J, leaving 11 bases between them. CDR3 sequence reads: CAITPDSNTEAFF. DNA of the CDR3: TGTGCCATCACCCCGGACAGCAACACTGAAGCTTTCTTT.

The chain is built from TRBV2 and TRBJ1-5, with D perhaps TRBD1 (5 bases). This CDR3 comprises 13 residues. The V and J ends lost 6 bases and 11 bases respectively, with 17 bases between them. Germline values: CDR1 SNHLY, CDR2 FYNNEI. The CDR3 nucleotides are TGTGCCAGCAGCGGTGGGGCCCTGAGGTCCCAGCATTTT. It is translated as CASSGGALRSQHF.

The DNA for the CDR3 is TGCGCCAGCAGCCCGTGGGGAGCTCAACCGAGAGAGACCCAGTACTTC. This gives the protein CASSPWGAQPRETQYF. V is TRBV5-1 and J is TRBJ2-5; TRBD2 is a possible D gene (5 bases). V was trimmed by 4 bases and J by 4 bases, leaving 20 bases between them. Germline V gene lookup returns CDR1 SGHRS and CDR2 YFSETQ. The CDR3 runs 16 residues.

Here the CDR3 reads CASGRGTEAFF. CDR3 bases: TGCGCCAGCGGGAGAGGCACTGAAGCTTTCTTT. J is TRBJ1-1 and V is TRBV4-1, with D uncertain. This CDR3 is built from 11 residues. Trimming took 8 bases from V and 4 from J, leaving 8 bases between them. Per germline, CDR1 MGHRA and CDR2 YSYEKL.

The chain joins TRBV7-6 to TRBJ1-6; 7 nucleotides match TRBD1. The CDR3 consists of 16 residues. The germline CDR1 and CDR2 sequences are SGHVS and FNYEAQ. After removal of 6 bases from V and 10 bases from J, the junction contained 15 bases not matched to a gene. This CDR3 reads CASSSRPGQPPSPLHF. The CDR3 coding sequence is TGTGCCAGCAGTTCGAGACCGGGACAGCCTCCATCACCCCTCCACTTT.

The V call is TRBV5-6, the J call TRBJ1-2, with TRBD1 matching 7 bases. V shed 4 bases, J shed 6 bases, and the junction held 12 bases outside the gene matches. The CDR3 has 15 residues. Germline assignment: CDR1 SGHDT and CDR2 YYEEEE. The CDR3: CASSAVLQGNDGYTF. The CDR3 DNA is TGTGCCAGCAGCGCGGTGCTACAGGGGAACGATGGCTACACCTTC.

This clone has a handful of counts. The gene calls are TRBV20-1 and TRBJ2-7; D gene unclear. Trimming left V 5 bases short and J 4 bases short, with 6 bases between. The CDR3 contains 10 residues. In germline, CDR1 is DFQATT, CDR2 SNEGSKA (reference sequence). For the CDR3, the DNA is TGCAGTGCTTTTAGATACGAGCAGTACTTC. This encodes CSAFRYEQYF.

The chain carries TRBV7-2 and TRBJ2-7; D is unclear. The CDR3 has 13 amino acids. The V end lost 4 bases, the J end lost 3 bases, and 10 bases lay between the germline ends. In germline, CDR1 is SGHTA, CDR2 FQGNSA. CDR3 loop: CASSYQLGYEQYF. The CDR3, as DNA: TGTGCCAGCAGCTACCAACTCGGCTACGAGCAGTACTTC. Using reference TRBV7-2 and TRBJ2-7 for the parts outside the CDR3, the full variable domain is GAGVSQSPSNKVTEKGKDVELRCDPISGHTALYWYRQSLGQGLEFLIYFQGNSAPDKSGLPSDRFSAERTGGSVSTLTIQRTQQEDSAVYLCASSYQLGYEQYFGPGTRLTVT.

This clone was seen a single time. CDR3 sequence (DNA): TGTGCCTGGGACCCCTTGCGGGGGGCCACAGATACGCAGTATTTT. Its translation: CAWDPLRGATDTQYF. The rearrangement joins TRBV30 to TRBJ2-3; 8 bases line up with TRBD2. The CDR3 totals 15 residues. CDR1 is GTSNPN, CDR2 SVGIG, per germline (reference sequence). V gave up 5 bases and J gave up 2 bases; unmatched junction bases: 9.

The CDR3 reads CASTWTGGDYGYTF. CDR3 DNA: TGTGCCAGCACGTGGACAGGGGGAGACTATGGCTACACCTTC. The chain joins TRBV2 to TRBJ1-2; 10 bases line up with TRBD1. The CDR3 is made up of 14 amino acids. The V and J ends lost 7 bases and 3 bases, in that order; junction bases with no gene match: 5. Germline V gives CDR1 SNHLY, CDR2 FYNNEI.

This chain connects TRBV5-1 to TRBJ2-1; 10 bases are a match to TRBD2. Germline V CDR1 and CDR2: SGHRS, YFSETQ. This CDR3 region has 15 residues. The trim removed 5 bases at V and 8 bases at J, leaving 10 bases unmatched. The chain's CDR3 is CASSRGTSEPHEQFF. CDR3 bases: TGCGCCAGCAGTAGGGGGACTAGCGAGCCCCATGAGCAGTTCTTC.

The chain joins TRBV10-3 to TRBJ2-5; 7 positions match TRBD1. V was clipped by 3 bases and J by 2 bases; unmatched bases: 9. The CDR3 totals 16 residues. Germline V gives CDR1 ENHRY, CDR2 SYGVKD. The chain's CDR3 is CAISDGEGAPQETQYF. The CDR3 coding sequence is TGTGCCATCAGTGACGGAGAGGGGGCCCCACAAGAGACCCAGTACTTC.